This TCR beta chain was profiled in a study of monozygotic twins with inflammatory bowel disease. Findings and limits, study-wide: Evidence failed to back one strong IBD-linked signal or clonotype.

The template-switching step introduced UMIs that carried a 6-nucleotide sample barcode. TCRdb reprocessed the 5' RACE reads; each CDR3 protein has one entry and no DNA is given. The sample is made up of 93,000 or so distinct CDR3 sequences, and the top ten hold approximately 2% of it. Concerning this clonotype: The target antigen is unknown.

The germline gives CDR1 MNHEY, CDR2 SMNVEV (reference sequence). There are 15 residues in the CDR3. The chain employs TRBV27 and TRBJ2-7. Sample: blood. The clonotype originates from a human donor with ulcerative colitis or Crohn's disease, or a healthy co-twin of an affected twin (not recorded which). The CDR3 loop reads CASSSDFPDANEQYF.